What follows is one TCR beta chain and its context. Generated by immunoSEQ multiplex PCR, the TCRdb table keeps only in-frame clones and is missing some. The table shows 250,000 or so clones, with around nine tenths occurring only once. This sample was included in a study of blood T cell repertoires in COVID-19. This CDR3 is built from 13 residues. Trimming took 4 bases from V and 7 from J; bases not matched to a gene: 3. Germline CDR1 and CDR2: LNHDA and SQIVND (reference sequence). This TCR derives from a woman younger than 35 who had recovered from COVID-19. The J gene is TRBJ2-4, the V gene TRBV19, with TRBD1 identical over 8 bases. Source material: PBMCs or T cells enriched from blood (not recorded which). Here the CDR3 reads CASSTGGFNIQYF. CDR3 in DNA: TGTGCCAGTAGTACAGGGGGCTTCAACATTCAGTACTTC.